These 5 T cell receptor beta chains share one sample of origin, sequenced in a study of T cell repertoires in cytomegalovirus infection. TCRdb reanalysed the reads using MiXCR and keeps one entry per CDR3 protein. The sample lists some 180,000 distinct CDR3 sequences; roughly 15% were seen once. Sequencing was carried out using CD8+ T cells from PBMCs. These receptors all come from a human donor in good health (CMV status not recorded). Some clones in this sample may be carry-over from other donors' samples.

The chain carries TRBV20-1 and TRBJ2-7; the D is unclear. Germline CDR1 reads DFQATT; CDR2 reads SNEGSKA (reference sequence). Trimming cost V 3 bases and J 3 bases, with 12 bases left between them. CDR3 length: 13 residues. The CDR3 nucleotides read TGCAGTGCTAGTTCGATCGACATCTACGAGCAGTACTTC. It is translated as CSASSIDIYEQYF.

This clonotype was observed many times. The chain links TRBV7-2 to TRBJ2-3; no definite D call. The V and J ends lost 1 base and 4 bases respectively, with 9 bases between them. This CDR3 comprises 14 residues. Germline V CDR1 and CDR2: SGHTA, FQGNSA. In DNA form, the CDR3 reads TGTGCCAGCAGCTTAGACACCGCGGCAGATACGCAGTATTTT. It translates to CASSLDTAADTQYF.

The table lists this clonotype with a few counts. This chain links TRBV6-1 with TRBJ1-1; D is unclear. The germline CDR1 and CDR2 sequences are MNHNS and SASEGT. V gave up 6 bases and J gave up 11 bases, with 10 bases separating them. This CDR3 region has 10 residues. The CDR3 DNA sequence: TGTGCCAGCAGGGGAATGCGCGCTTTCTTT. This translates into CASRGMRAFF.

A few counts support this clonotype. This sequence joins TRBV20-1 and TRBJ1-5, with unresolved D. This CDR3 has 15 residues. Trimming took off 5 bases at V and 2 bases at J, with 16 bases between the two ends. From germline, CDR1 is DFQATT and CDR2 SNEGSKA (reference sequence). CDR3 nucleotide sequence: TGCAGTGCTGCCCCGAGCCCTGAAGGCAATCAGCCCCAGCATTTT. Amino acid sequence: CSAAPSPEGNQPQHF.

The chain is built from TRBV12-3 or TRBV12-4 and TRBJ2-7; a weak D match, TRBD2 (6 bases). The V and J ends lost 0 bases and 4 bases respectively, with 10 bases between them. CDR3 size: 14 residues. CDR3 in DNA: TGTGCCAGCAGTTTAGCGCGGGGAAGGTACGAGCAGTACTTC. It codes for CASSLARGRYEQYF.